The 27 T cell receptor beta chains presented below share a single source sample, sequenced in a study of T cells after posttransplantation cyclophosphamide. Sequenced by immunoSEQ multiplex PCR; TCRdb stores in-frame clones only, minus some. The profile covers 20,000 to 25,000 clones, none occurring a single time. The sample consisted of PBMCs. These receptors were obtained from a woman aged 45 to 65 in good health, CMV-negative, and a related stem cell transplant donor.

This clone has a count of ten or more. The chain links TRBV5-4 to TRBJ2-3; D perhaps matches TRBD2 (6 bases). The CDR3 contains 14 residues. V was cut by 4 bases and J by 2 bases, with 11 bases left in between. Germline-derived CDR1 and CDR2 are SGHNT and YYREEE (reference sequence). This CDR3 is CASSRLADTDTQYF. Here the CDR3 DNA reads TGTGCCAGCAGCCGGTTAGCGGACACAGATACGCAGTATTTT.

This clone was detected ten times or more. The chain recombines TRBV7-9 with TRBJ1-3; TRBD1 aligns across 9 bases. The CDR3 consists of 19 residues. Germline-derived CDR1 and CDR2 are SEHNR and FQNEAQ (reference sequence). With 6 bases clipped from V and 4 bases from J, the junction kept 19 bases outside the gene matches. DNA for the CDR3: TGTGCCAGCAGTCAACAGAGCTTCTGGGACAGGGCCGCCGGAAACACCATATATTTT. Protein product: CASSQQSFWDRAAGNTIYF.

This clone showed up many times. This rearrangement joins TRBV5-8 to TRBJ1-5, with D hard to call. The germline V gene has CDR1 SGHTS and CDR2 YDEGEE. V was shortened by 0 bases and J by 3 bases, with 7 bases between the two germline ends. This CDR3 comprises 14 residues. The DNA of the CDR3 is TGTGCCAGCAGCTTGGAACAGAACAATCAGCCCCAGCATTTT. It encodes CASSLEQNNQPQHF.

This clone has a count of ten or more. The V gene is TRBV19, the J gene TRBJ1-2; weak D call: TRBD1 (6 bases). The V end was cut by 4 bases, the J end by 0 bases, with 6 bases between. The CDR3 contains 13 residues. Germline V gene lookup returns CDR1 LNHDA and CDR2 SQIVND (reference sequence). In DNA, the CDR3 is TGTGCCAGTAGTACAGGGGCTAACTATGGCTACACCTTC. It codes for CASSTGANYGYTF. The full variable domain, completed using reference TRBV19 and TRBJ1-2, is DGGITQSPKYLFRKEGQNVTLSCEQNLNHDAMYWYRQDPGQGLRLIYYSQIVNDFQKGDIAEGYSVSREKKESFPLTVTSAQKNPTAFYLCASSTGANYGYTFGSGTRLTVV.

There are many counts of this clone. The V and J genes are TRBV7-6 and TRBJ2-2, with 9 bases aligning to TRBD2. Germline loops: CDR1 SGHVS, CDR2 FNYEAQ. CDR3 length: 16 residues. V lost 2 bases, J lost 2 bases, and 3 bases stayed unmatched. The DNA for the CDR3 is TGTGCCAGCAGCTTACCTAGCGGGACCAACACCGGGGAGCTGTTTTTT. This encodes CASSLPSGTNTGELFF.

This clone has ten or more counts. The CDR3 coding sequence is TGTGCCAGCAGCTTAGAGCGGGGCAATGAGCAGTTCTTC. Translating gives CASSLERGNEQFF. V usage is TRBV7-2 and J usage is TRBJ2-1, with 7 bases matching TRBD2. CDR1 is SGHTA, CDR2 FQGNSA, per germline. Unmatched junction bases numbered 0, after V lost 1 base and J lost 6 bases. The CDR3 is made up of 13 amino acids.

This clone was counted ten times or more. The chain joins TRBV11-2 to TRBJ1-1; D is possibly TRBD1 (6 bases). CDR3 size: 12 residues. V lost 2 bases and J 7 bases, leaving 8 bases between the germline ends. Germline lookup yields CDR1 SGHAT and CDR2 FQNNGV. CDR3 sequence reads: CASSLRGNEAFF. The CDR3 nucleotides are TGTGCCAGCAGCTTAAGGGGGAATGAAGCTTTCTTT.

Many counts were recorded for this clone. This chain links TRBV14 with TRBJ1-6; D is perhaps TRBD1 (5 bases). Between the trimmed V and J ends, which lost 6 bases and 5 bases, there was a span of 8 bases. Germline loops: CDR1 SGHDN, CDR2 FVKESK. The CDR3 contains 13 residues. The CDR3 reads CASRQVDNSPLHF. The CDR3 coding sequence is TGTGCCAGCAGACAGGTCGATAATTCACCCCTCCACTTT.

This clone was seen at least ten times. The CDR3 sequence is CASSPAIQGLYGYTF. CDR3 bases: TGTGCCAGCTCACCAGCTATACAGGGCCTCTATGGCTACACCTTC. The rearrangement joins TRBV18 to TRBJ1-2; D is perhaps TRBD1 (6 bases). Trimming removed 2 bases at V and 4 bases at J, with 14 bases between. The CDR3 loop spans 15 amino acids. Germline-derived CDR1 and CDR2 are KGHSH and LQKENI.

The V and J genes are TRBV6-5 and TRBJ1-3; 8 bases are shared with TRBD1. Germline CDR1 is MNHEY and CDR2 is SVGAGI. Trimming at V came to 6 bases and at J to 4 bases, leaving 8 bases not matched to a gene. This CDR3 is 15 amino acids long. DNA of the CDR3: TGTGCCAGCAGCTCAGGGGGCTCGCTAGGAAACACCATATATTTT. Residues: CASSSGGSLGNTIYF.

This clone occurred many times. The V and J genes are TRBV6-1 and TRBJ2-5, with 7 bases lining up with TRBD2. The J call may not be correct, given that the DNA end is closer to TRBJ2-7. Per germline, CDR1 MNHNS and CDR2 SASEGT. This CDR3 region has 16 residues. The CDR3, as DNA: TGTGCCAGCAGTGAGGGAAGGATCTCGGGAGGAATCGAGCAGTACTTC. Protein: CASSEGRISGGIEQYF.

This clone was recorded at least ten times. The chain is built from TRBV15 and TRBJ2-1; 9 bases are shared with TRBD2. This CDR3 comprises 17 residues. V lost 0 bases to trimming and J lost 9 bases; unmatched junction nucleotides: 12. Germline CDR1 is LNHNV and CDR2 is YYDKDF (reference sequence). The CDR3 region has the DNA TGTGCCACCAGCAGAGATACCATGGCGGGGGGGCCGAGTGAGCAGTTCTTC. Its protein product is CATSRDTMAGGPSEQFF.

The rearrangement joins TRBV6-6 to TRBJ1-2, with 8 nucleotides matching TRBD1. With 6 bases clipped from V and 5 bases from J, the junction kept 8 bases outside the gene matches. The CDR3 has 14 residues. Germline lookup yields CDR1 MNHNY and CDR2 SVGAGI (reference sequence). The CDR3 nucleotides read TGTGCCAGCAGCGACCGACAGGGGTCTTATGGCTACACCTTC. Protein product: CASSDRQGSYGYTF.

This clone was recorded at least ten times. CDR3 sequence reads: CASSYTRQGADYGYTF. The CDR3 DNA is TGTGCCAGCAGTTACACCCGACAGGGGGCTGACTATGGCTACACCTTC. The V gene is TRBV6-6, the J gene TRBJ1-2, with 10 bases that match TRBD1. V shed 2 bases, J shed 3 bases, and the junction held 6 bases outside the gene matches. From germline, CDR1 is MNHNY and CDR2 SVGAGI (reference sequence). There are 16 residues in the CDR3.

Ten or more counts support this clone. This rearrangement joins TRBV25-1 to TRBJ2-7; D is possibly TRBD2 (5 bases). CDR1 is MGHDK, CDR2 SYGVNS, per germline. V lost 4 bases, J lost 2 bases, and 18 bases lay in between. The CDR3 is 16 residues long. This CDR3 reads CASSAALEDPTYEQYF. In DNA form, the CDR3 reads TGTGCCAGCAGTGCTGCACTAGAGGACCCTACCTACGAGCAGTACTTC.

This clone was recorded at least ten times. Here the CDR3 reads CASSRRTGTQETQYF. The CDR3 coding sequence is TGTGCCAGCAGCCGCAGGACAGGGACCCAAGAGACCCAGTACTTC. The chain has TRBV11-3 and TRBJ2-5; 8 positions agree with TRBD1. The trim removed 5 bases at V and 1 base at J, leaving 6 bases unmatched. The germline CDR1 and CDR2 sequences are SGHNT and YENEEA. This CDR3 contains 15 residues.

This clone has ten or more counts. The chain employs TRBV7-9 and TRBJ1-2, with D unresolved. Trimming took off 2 bases at V and 11 bases at J, with 12 bases between the two ends. CDR3 length: 12 amino acids. Germline V gene data show CDR1 as SEHNR and CDR2 as FQNEAQ (reference sequence). Here the CDR3 DNA reads TGTGCCAGCAGCTTACGAGGGCCGGAGTACACCTTC. Translation gives CASSLRGPEYTF.

This clone appeared many times. The chain carries TRBV27 and TRBJ2-2; 8 bases fit TRBD2. CDR3 length: 19 amino acids. The germline gives CDR1 MNHEY, CDR2 SMNVEV (reference sequence). Trimming removed 2 bases from V and 0 bases from J; junction bases left unmatched: 11. The CDR3 is CASSLRGRRGFANTGELFF. CDR3 DNA: TGTGCCAGCAGTTTACGCGGGAGGAGGGGGTTCGCGAACACCGGGGAGCTGTTTTTT.

This clone has a count of ten or more. The chain has TRBV7-8 and TRBJ2-2, with 14 bases aligning to TRBD2. The V gene end was trimmed by 5 bases and the J gene end by 6 bases; junction bases not matched to a gene: 5. CDR1 and CDR2 (germline): SGHVS, FQNEAQ. This CDR3 is 16 amino acids long. CDR3 sequence (DNA): TGTGCCAGCAGCACGACTAGCGGGGGGGCCCCCGGGGAGCTGTTTTTT. This gives the protein CASSTTSGGAPGELFF.

The sample holds many counts of this clone. This chain links TRBV6-1 with TRBJ1-3; TRBD1 matches 7 bases. The germline V gene has CDR1 MNHNS and CDR2 SASEGT. The CDR3 sequence is 14 residues long. V gave up 1 base and J gave up 8 bases; unmatched junction bases: 5. CDR3 residues: CASSEDRGGDTIYF. The DNA of the CDR3 is TGTGCCAGCAGTGAAGACAGGGGCGGTGACACCATATATTTT.

In this sample, this clone turned up many times. The chain carries TRBV7-2 and TRBJ2-1, with 9 bases aligning to TRBD1. V was pared by 4 bases and J by 4 bases, with 8 bases of the junction left unmatched. CDR1 and CDR2 (germline): SGHTA, FQGNSA. The CDR3 runs to 16 residues. DNA of the CDR3: TGTGCCAGCAGCTCGCTGGACAGGGGTCTTTACAATGAGCAGTTCTTC. Translating it yields CASSSLDRGLYNEQFF.

This clone was picked up many times. This chain connects TRBV4-1 to TRBJ1-5, with a possible D match to TRBD1 (6 bases). V dropped 6 bases and J dropped 6 bases, with 15 bases sitting between them. The CDR3 length is 14 residues. Germline V gives CDR1 MGHRA, CDR2 YSYEKL. The CDR3 bases are TGCGCCAGCAGTTTCGGACAGTCGAGTCAGCCCCAGCATTTT. It codes for CASSFGQSSQPQHF.

The sample holds many counts of this clone. V is TRBV28 and J is TRBJ2-1; 10 bases map to TRBD2. The CDR3 spans 15 residues. Trimming at V came to 6 bases and at J to 5 bases, leaving 7 bases not matched to a gene. Germline V gene lookup returns CDR1 MDHEN and CDR2 SYDVKM. The CDR3 region has the DNA TGTGCCAGCAGCCGAGGACTAGCGGAGGACAATGAGCAGTTCTTC. Translated: CASSRGLAEDNEQFF.

This clone was recorded many times. The chain uses TRBV19 and TRBJ1-4; TRBD1 matches at 7 bases. Per the germline V gene, CDR1 is LNHDA and CDR2 is SQIVND (reference sequence). There are 16 residues in the CDR3. V shed 6 bases, J shed 0 bases, and the junction held 7 bases outside the gene matches. The CDR3 coding sequence is TGTGCCAGTAGACTCACAGGGGCCACAACTAATGAAAAACTGTTTTTT. Residues: CASRLTGATTNEKLFF.

This clone was detected ten times or more. This chain connects TRBV25-1 to TRBJ1-2; D possibly corresponds to TRBD1 (6 bases). The CDR3 is 11 amino acids. V was trimmed by 6 bases and J by 6 bases, leaving 8 bases between them. Germline assignment: CDR1 MGHDK and CDR2 SYGVNS. This chain's CDR3 is CASRQGHGYTF. The CDR3 DNA reads TGTGCCAGCAGACAGGGACATGGCTACACCTTC.

This clone was counted ten times or more. The CDR3 here is CASRGGGTGGSGYTF. DNA for the CDR3: TGTGCCAGCAGAGGGGGTGGGACAGGGGGCAGTGGCTACACCTTC. The rearrangement uses TRBV28 and TRBJ1-2; 12 nucleotides align to TRBD1. The length of the CDR3 is 15 residues. Germline trimming cut 6 bases from V and 7 bases from J; bases unmatched to any gene: 9. Germline V gives CDR1 MDHEN, CDR2 SYDVKM.

This clone was found many times. The chain links TRBV27 to TRBJ1-1; maybe TRBD1 (6 bases). Trimming shortened V by 3 bases and J by 1 base, and 18 bases separated the two germline ends. CDR3 length: 17 amino acids. Germline assignment: CDR1 MNHEY and CDR2 SMNVEV (reference sequence). The CDR3 DNA sequence: TGTGCCAGCAGTTTCTCGTTCGTTGGGGGCGCGAACACTGAAGCTTTCTTT. Translating gives CASSFSFVGGANTEAFF.